This is a list of T cell receptor beta chains from one sample in a study of T-cell reconstitution after alpha-beta-depleted transplantation in children. TCRdb ran MiXCR on the PCR reads and lists one entry per CDR3 protein. The sample contains roughly 420,000 distinct CDR3 sequences, about 16% of which appear only once. The sample consisted of PBMCs, mostly from graft donor cells, taken 360 days after TCRalphabeta/CD19-depleted stem cell transplant. All receptors derive from a boy in the first two years of life who had a stem cell transplant for Wiskott-Aldrich syndrome, so the T cells may come from the graft donor. Each CDR3 is given with its conserved first and last residue. A D gene is named only where the DNA matches it firmly. Clone size is not always given. Where it is, it says once, few, many or a class for expanded clones.

cdr3_aa	cdr3_nt	v_call	clone_size	j_call	d_call
CASSPQGILASETQYF	TGTGCCAGCAGCCCACAGGGTATACTAGCGTCGGAGACCCAGTACTTC	TRBV7-2	few	TRBJ2-5	.
CATSLPGQGFNEQFF	TGTGCCACCAGCCTTCCGGGACAGGGGTTCAATGAGCAGTTCTTC	TRBV24-1	.	TRBJ2-1	TRBD1
CASSLIGSGLLWDTQYF	TGTGCCAGCAGTTTAATCGGATCAGGGCTGCTTTGGGATACGCAGTATTTT	TRBV12-3/TRBV12-4	.	TRBJ2-3	.
CASSRKGVNTEAFF	TGCGCCAGCAGCCGGAAAGGGGTGAACACTGAAGCTTTCTTT	TRBV4-1	.	TRBJ1-1	.
CSASGARGNNEQFF	TGCAGTGCTAGTGGGGCGAGAGGGAACAATGAGCAGTTCTTC	TRBV20-1	.	TRBJ2-1	.
CASSQEIWDRVDRPPYEQYF	TGCGCCAGCAGCCAAGAGATCTGGGACAGGGTAGATCGGCCTCCCTACGAGCAGTACTTC	TRBV4-1	.	TRBJ2-7	TRBD1
CAISEGRTDTQYF	TGTGCCATCAGTGAGGGCAGAACAGATACGCAGTATTTT	TRBV10-3	.	TRBJ2-3	.
CASSISDRGSTEAFF	TGTGCCAGCAGCATATCTGACAGGGGGTCCACTGAAGCTTTCTTT	TRBV7-9	.	TRBJ1-1	TRBD1
CASSPSGNAYTGELFF	TGTGCCAGCTCACCAAGCGGGAACGCGTACACCGGGGAGCTGTTTTTT	TRBV18	once	TRBJ2-2	TRBD2
CSARSGGGYEQYF	TGCAGTGCCCGTAGCGGGGGGGGTTACGAGCAGTACTTC	TRBV20-1	few	TRBJ2-7	TRBD2
CAISPQLKSSYEQYF	TGTGCCATCAGTCCCCAATTAAAGAGCTCCTACGAGCAGTACTTC	TRBV10-3	.	TRBJ2-7	.
CSGIDRGRETQYF	TGCAGCGGGATAGACAGGGGTCGAGAGACCCAGTACTTC	TRBV29-1	.	TRBJ2-5	TRBD1